Listed below are T cell receptor beta chains from one sample, sequenced in a study of CD8 T cells in ankylosing spondylitis. Using its own MiXCR run on the 5' RACE reads, TCRdb lists one record per CDR3 protein. The table includes about 700,000 distinct CDR3 sequences, roughly 20% detected once. The sample taken for sequencing was blood, either unsorted or a sorted T cell fraction (not recorded which). The source of these receptors is a male donor with ankylosing spondylitis. CDR3s include the opening cysteine and the closing phenylalanine or tryptophan. A D gene is named only where the DNA matches it firmly. Size is omitted from some rows. Given values are once, few, many or a class for expanded clones.

clone_size d_call cdr3_length j_call v_call cdr3_nt cdr3_aa
- - 12 TRBJ2-5 TRBV3-1 TGTGCCAGCAGCCAGGGCCTGGTGACCCAGTACTTC CASSQGLVTQYF
- TRBD2 17 TRBJ2-2 TRBV20-1 TGCAGTGCCTCGAAGCGGGAGGGCCTGAAGAACACCGGGGAGCTGTTTTTT CSASKREGLKNTGELFF
few - 14 TRBJ2-5 TRBV5-1 TGCGCCAGCAGCTCCGGACGGCCTCAAGAGACCCAGTACTTC CASSSGRPQETQYF
few - 14 TRBJ2-3 TRBV7-3 TGTGCCAGCAGCTTACAGGGGAACACAGATACGCAGTATTTT CASSLQGNTDTQYF
few - 14 TRBJ1-2 TRBV12-3/TRBV12-4 TGTGCCAGCAGTTTAGCTTCCCAGCTAGCTGGCTACACCTTC CASSLASQLAGYTF
few TRBD2 18 TRBJ2-5 TRBV4-3 TGCGCCAGCAGCCAAGATAGTTTCGGACTAGCGGGAAGAGAGACCCAGTACTTC CASSQDSFGLAGRETQYF
- TRBD2 13 TRBJ2-2 TRBV30 TGTGCCGAGGGGGGGACTAGCGTCGGGGAGCTGTTTTTT CAEGGTSVGELFF
- TRBD1 14 TRBJ1-4 TRBV27 TGTGCCAGCAGTCCGGGACAGCCTAATGAAAAACTGTTTTTT CASSPGQPNEKLFF
- TRBD2 14 TRBJ2-4 TRBV5-6 TGTGCCAGCAGTAAAGCGGGAGTGGAAAACATTCAGTACTTC CASSKAGVENIQYF
- - 16 TRBJ1-1 TRBV20-1 TGCAGTGCTAGAGAGCTTTCCCGCGGGGGATACGGTGAAGCTTTCTTT CSARELSRGGYGEAFF